The 17 T cell receptor beta chains below come from one sample, sequenced in a study of beta chain features in type 1 diabetes. TCRB transcripts that were expressed got sequenced, as all of the isolated RNA had been reverse transcribed. The method was immunoSEQ multiplex PCR; TCRdb's version includes in-frame clones alone and lacks a portion of them. The sample contains hundreds of thousands of clones, roughly an eighth of which appear only once. The sequenced sample was naive CD4+ T cells from blood. The receptors come from a man younger than 30 in good health.

The rearrangement joins TRBV9 to TRBJ2-1; tentatively, D is TRBD2 (5 bases). The germline V gene has CDR1 SGDLS and CDR2 YYNGEE. The V end was cut by 4 bases, the J end by 10 bases, with 9 bases between. CDR3 size: 11 residues. The CDR3 spells CASSSSGEQFF. CDR3 nucleotides: TGTGCCAGCAGCTCCAGCGGCGAGCAGTTCTTC. The complete variable domain, with remaining parts taken from reference TRBV9 and TRBJ2-1, reads DSGVTQTPKHLITATGQRVTLRCSPRSGDLSVYWYQQSLDQGLQFLIQYYNGEERAKGNILERFSAQQFPDLHSELNLSSLELGDSALYFCASSSSGEQFFGPGTRLTVL.

This chain links TRBV13 with TRBJ2-1; TRBD1 matches 7 bases. This CDR3 comprises 14 residues. Per germline, CDR1 PRHDT and CDR2 FYEKMQ (reference sequence). V shed 4 bases and J 4 bases; nucleotides not matched to a gene: 4. CDR3 in DNA: TGTGCCAGCAGCTCTTACAGGGGATACAATGAGCAGTTCTTC. Its protein is CASSSYRGYNEQFF. Complete variable domain (other parts from reference TRBV13 and TRBJ2-1): AAGVIQSPRHLIKEKRETATLKCYPIPRHDTVYWYQQGPGQDPQFLISFYEKMQSDKGSIPDRFSAQQFSDYHSELNMSSLELGDSALYFCASSSYRGYNEQFFGPGTRLTVL.

This clone turned up a few times. J is TRBJ2-4 and V is TRBV4-1, with 15 bases that match TRBD2. The CDR3 extends over 18 amino acids. V was clipped by 4 bases and J by 1 base; unmatched bases: 5. Germline CDR1 reads MGHRA; CDR2 reads YSYEKL. The CDR3 sequence is CASSPGLAGGVAKNIQYF. The CDR3 region has the DNA TGCGCCAGCAGCCCGGGACTAGCGGGAGGAGTCGCCAAAAACATTCAGTACTTC.

This clone was detected only a few times. The chain is built from TRBV30 and TRBJ1-1; D not resolved. Germline-derived CDR1 and CDR2 are GTSNPN and SVGIG (reference sequence). This CDR3 spans 14 amino acids. Deletions cut 4 bases from V and 1 base from J, with 13 bases between. The CDR3 loop is CAWNRPGSNTEAFF. The CDR3 DNA sequence: TGTGCCTGGAACCGCCCGGGGTCGAACACTGAAGCTTTCTTT. Looking up the rest from reference TRBV30 and TRBJ1-1 gives the full variable domain: SQTIHQWPATLVQPVGSPLSLECTVEGTSNPNLYWYRQAAGRGLQLLFYSVGIGQISSEVPQNLSASRPQDRQFILSSKKLLLSDSGFYLCAWNRPGSNTEAFFGQGTRLTVV.

The chain employs TRBV30 and TRBJ2-1; D is possibly TRBD1 (6 bases). CDR3 length equals 14 residues. V lost 1 base to trimming and J lost 5 bases, with 12 bases between them. CDR1 and CDR2 from the germline V gene are GTSNPN and SVGIG (reference sequence). As DNA, the CDR3 is TGTGCCTGGAGTGAAGGACAGACCGACAATGAGCAGTTCTTC. Its protein product is CAWSEGQTDNEQFF.

This rearrangement joins TRBV27 to TRBJ2-6, with D unclear. The CDR3 has 15 residues. Trimming pared 6 bases from V and 0 bases from J, leaving 9 bases between. CDR1 MNHEY and CDR2 SMNVEV come from the germline V gene (reference sequence). The chain's CDR3 is CASSYSYSGANVLTF. CDR3 in DNA: TGTGCCAGCAGCTATTCATACTCTGGGGCCAACGTCCTGACTTTC.

This clone was detected a few times. CDR3: CASSLPTRLNEQFF. CDR3 in DNA: TGTGCCAGCAGCCTTCCGACTAGATTGAATGAGCAGTTCTTC. The chain carries TRBV7-2 and TRBJ2-1; D is possibly TRBD2 (6 bases). The V gene lost 5 bases and the J gene lost 7 bases, with 15 bases spanning the gap. The CDR3 sequence is 14 residues long. Germline-derived CDR1 and CDR2 are SGHTA and FQGNSA.

This sequence joins TRBV28 and TRBJ1-4; unclear D gene. The germline V gene encodes CDR1 MDHEN and CDR2 SYDVKM. The CDR3 covers 11 residues. Trimming took 6 bases from V and 5 from J, leaving 4 bases between them. CDR3: CASRSNEKLFF. The CDR3 nucleotides are TGTGCCAGCAGGTCAAATGAAAAACTGTTTTTT.

This clone appeared a few times. The sample has other DNA sequences that encode this CDR3 too. The V gene is TRBV25-1, the J gene TRBJ1-1, with 7 bases identical to TRBD1. V shed 3 bases and J 0 bases; nucleotides not matched to a gene: 4. Germline CDR1 is MGHDK and CDR2 is SYGVNS. The CDR3 sequence is 15 residues long. CDR3 amino acids: CASSDPGQMNTEAFF. The DNA for the CDR3 is TGTGCCAGCAGTGATCCGGGACAGATGAACACTGAAGCTTTCTTT.

The chain is built from TRBV7-9 and TRBJ1-2, with TRBD1 as a possible D gene (5 bases). The germline gives CDR1 SEHNR, CDR2 FQNEAQ (reference sequence). The length of the CDR3 is 13 residues. Trimming took off 5 bases at V and 3 bases at J, with 10 bases between the two ends. This CDR3 reads CASSRDRDYGYTF. The CDR3 nucleotides read TGTGCCAGCAGCCGCGACAGAGACTATGGCTACACCTTC.

This chain uses TRBV5-4 with TRBJ2-7; no clear D gene. V was shortened by 4 bases and J by 6 bases, with 14 bases between the two germline ends. This CDR3 comprises 13 residues. In germline, CDR1 is SGHNT, CDR2 YYREEE (reference sequence). The CDR3 protein is CASSPGSRLEQYF. In DNA, the CDR3 is TGTGCCAGCAGCCCAGGTTCGCGCCTCGAGCAGTACTTC.

V is TRBV11-2 and J is TRBJ2-3; TRBD1 is a possible D gene (6 bases). The V and J ends lost 9 bases and 3 bases respectively, with 13 bases between them. Germline V gene lookup returns CDR1 SGHAT and CDR2 FQNNGV. The CDR3 has 13 residues. The CDR3 region has the DNA TGTGCCAGTGCCGACAGGTCGACAGATACGCAGTATTTT. Residues: CASADRSTDTQYF.

This clone was seen a handful of times. The rearrangement joins TRBV5-6 to TRBJ2-5; 7 positions match TRBD2. The tail of the sequence fits TRBJ2-7 better, so the J call may be wrong. CDR1 SGHDT and CDR2 YYEEEE come from the germline V gene. CDR3 size: 16 residues. The CDR3 nucleotides are TGTGCCAGCAGCCCGGGTAGCGGCGGGAGACCTTACGAGCAGTACTTC. It codes for CASSPGSGGRPYEQYF.

There are a few counts of this clone. The chain uses TRBV7-3 and TRBJ2-2; 10 bases are shared with TRBD2. V was clipped by 6 bases and J by 1 base; unmatched bases: 5. There are 16 residues in the CDR3. Germline V gene sequence: CDR1 SGHTA, CDR2 FQGTGA. The CDR3 loop reads CASSSTSGVNTGELFF. The CDR3 coding sequence is TGTGCCAGCAGTTCAACTAGCGGGGTGAACACCGGGGAGCTGTTTTTT.

This rearrangement joins TRBV5-1 to TRBJ2-2, with D unresolved. The V end lost 4 bases, the J end lost 0 bases, and 4 bases lay between the germline ends. This CDR3 spans 13 amino acids. Germline V gene lookup returns CDR1 SGHRS and CDR2 YFSETQ. The CDR3 nucleotides read TGCGCCAGCAGCGTCGCGAACACCGGGGAGCTGTTTTTT. Translated: CASSVANTGELFF.

The sample holds a few counts of this clone. The chain combines TRBV7-2 with TRBJ2-5; 8 bases agree with TRBD1. Trimming at V came to 6 bases and at J to 2 bases, leaving 8 bases not matched to a gene. The CDR3 is made up of 15 amino acids. CDR1 and CDR2 from the germline V gene are SGHTA and FQGNSA. The CDR3 DNA reads TGTGCCAGCAGTTCAGGGGGCCGACGGCAAGAGACCCAGTACTTC. As protein: CASSSGGRRQETQYF.

This clone appeared once. V is TRBV30 and J is TRBJ1-2; D is undetermined. Germline CDR1 is GTSNPN and CDR2 is SVGIG (reference sequence). V dropped 4 bases and J dropped 6 bases, with 18 bases sitting between them. The CDR3 has 14 amino acids. CDR3 sequence (DNA): TGTGCCTGGACCCACAGAGGGCCCGAGGATGGCTACACCTTC. Translating gives CAWTHRGPEDGYTF.